These 23 T cell receptor beta chains were sequenced from one sample in a study of human T cells and chemical hapten exposure. TCRdb used MiXCR to reprocess the RACE reads, holding one entry per CDR3 protein. There are more than 100,000 distinct CDR3 sequences in the sample; roughly 12% occur only once, and approximately 2.5% lies in the top ten. Time point indicated: patch test 3, about 24 weeks after DPC sensitization. The treatment was: therapeutic diphenylcyclopropenone sensitization with weekly scalp DPC. Sequenced here: whole blood, sampled in connection with sensitization to the hapten diphenylcyclopropenone (DPC). The receptors were gathered from a woman aged 45-59 years with alopecia areata. Some clones in this sample may be carry-over from other donors' samples.

CDR3 nucleotide sequence: TGCGCCAGCAGCTTGGCCGGCTGGCAAGAGACCCAGTACTTC. Protein product: CASSLAGWQETQYF. J is TRBJ2-5 and V is TRBV5-1, with unresolved D. Between the trimmed V and J ends, which lost 0 bases and 2 bases, there was a span of 8 bases. Germline V gene sequence: CDR1 SGHRS, CDR2 YFSETQ. The CDR3 is made up of 14 amino acids.

This clonotype was observed at least ten times. The chain uses TRBV20-1 and TRBJ2-7; D uncertain. V was trimmed by 3 bases and J by 1 base, leaving 22 bases between them. CDR1 is DFQATT and CDR2 is SNEGSKA in the germline V gene (reference sequence). The CDR3 contains 17 residues. The CDR3 reads CSARPVPQTASSYEQYF. Written as DNA, the CDR3 is TGCAGTGCTAGGCCAGTCCCCCAGACGGCCAGTTCCTACGAGCAGTACTTC.

This clonotype came up a few times. The rearrangement links TRBV29-1 to TRBJ2-7, with D unclear. V was cut by 1 base and J by 2 bases, with 12 bases left in between. Germline V gives CDR1 SQVTM, CDR2 ANQGSEA. The CDR3 extends over 14 amino acids. DNA for the CDR3: TGCAGCGTTGAAGGGTTTGGGCAGACCTACGAGCAGTACTTC. This sequence encodes CSVEGFGQTYEQYF.

This clonotype was observed at least ten times. This chain joins TRBV7-2 and TRBJ2-5; a possible D gene is TRBD1 (6 bases). The germline gives CDR1 SGHTA, CDR2 FQGNSA. This CDR3 contains 11 residues. With 8 bases removed from V and 5 bases from J, the gap between germline ends came to 9 bases. The CDR3 coding sequence is TGTGCCAGCGAGGGGGTTGAGACCCAGTACTTC. Protein sequence: CASEGVETQYF.

This clonotype was seen a handful of times. The genes are TRBV6-6 and TRBJ2-2, with 8 bases aligning to TRBD1. V shed 4 bases and J 6 bases; nucleotides not matched to a gene: 7. Germline V gene lookup returns CDR1 MNHNY and CDR2 SVGAGI (reference sequence). The CDR3 contains 15 residues. In nucleotides, the CDR3 is TGTGCCAGCAGTTTCGGACAGGGACGCGCCGGGGAGCTGTTTTTT. Amino acid sequence: CASSFGQGRAGELFF.

The chain is built from TRBV12-3 or TRBV12-4 and TRBJ1-1, with 8 bases that match TRBD1. This CDR3 is built from 14 residues. Trimming removed 5 bases from V and 6 bases from J; junction bases left unmatched: 8. The CDR3 reads CASSPPDRVSEAFF. CDR3 sequence (DNA): TGTGCCAGCAGTCCCCCGGACAGGGTCTCTGAAGCTTTCTTT.

The genes are TRBV12-3 or TRBV12-4 and TRBJ2-1, with D perhaps being TRBD1 or TRBD2 (6 bases each). Between the trimmed V and J ends, which lost 5 bases and 3 bases, there was a span of 14 bases. The CDR3 covers 15 residues. The CDR3 here is CASSRRGADYNEQFF. The CDR3 DNA sequence: TGTGCCAGCAGTCGGAGGGGGGCCGACTACAATGAGCAGTTCTTC.

This clonotype was recorded once. A clone one base away is much larger, so this may be a read error. V and J are TRBV7-3 and TRBJ1-1; a possible D gene is TRBD1 (5 bases). CDR3 length equals 13 residues. Germline CDR1 is SGHTA and CDR2 is FQGTGA. With 5 bases removed from V and 10 bases from J, the gap between germline ends came to 17 bases. The CDR3 nucleotides are TGTGCCAGCAGCACGACAGAAAGGGTAGGAGCTTTCTTT. It codes for CASSTTERVGAFF.

This clonotype was picked up a small number of times. The rearrangement joins TRBV5-1 to TRBJ2-5; D ambiguous. From germline, CDR1 is SGHRS and CDR2 YFSETQ. The V gene lost 0 bases and the J gene lost 4 bases, with 4 bases spanning the gap. The CDR3 covers 12 residues. CDR3 sequence: CASSLDTETQYF. The CDR3 DNA sequence: TGCGCCAGCAGCTTGGATACAGAGACCCAGTACTTC.

The V gene is TRBV6-1, the J gene TRBJ1-2; D is undetermined. CDR1 and CDR2 from the germline V gene are MNHNS and SASEGT. This CDR3 comprises 15 residues. Trimming stripped 6 bases from V and 0 bases from J, with 14 bases between. This CDR3 reads CASSLERVPNYGYTF. CDR3 nucleotides: TGTGCCAGCAGCCTTGAGAGGGTCCCTAACTATGGCTACACCTTC.

The rearrangement links TRBV6-5 to TRBJ1-5; D may be TRBD1 (6 bases). Trimming took 6 bases from V and 2 from J, leaving 14 bases between them. Germline V gene sequence: CDR1 MNHEY, CDR2 SVGAGI. The CDR3 covers 15 residues. The CDR3 loop is CASSRNRVGNQPQHF. CDR3 coding DNA: TGTGCCAGCAGCCGAAACAGGGTTGGCAATCAGCCCCAGCATTTT.

This chain joins TRBV15 and TRBJ2-3, with TRBD2 matching 11 bases. Trimming took 6 bases from V and 2 from J; bases not matched to a gene: 7. The CDR3 spans 16 residues. Germline lookup yields CDR1 LNHNV and CDR2 YYDKDF (reference sequence). The CDR3 reads CATRSIAGGNTDTQYF. The CDR3 DNA follows: TGTGCCACCAGGTCTATAGCGGGAGGGAACACAGATACGCAGTATTTT.

This clonotype was counted a few times. V gene TRBV12-3 or TRBV12-4 combines with J gene TRBJ1-2; D not certain. The CDR3 runs 12 residues. V shed 1 base and J shed 7 bases, with 7 bases lying between them. The CDR3 protein is CASSLEDRGYTF. The CDR3 DNA reads as TGTGCCAGCAGTTTAGAGGACCGTGGCTACACCTTC.

This clonotype was observed many times. The J gene is TRBJ1-5, the V gene TRBV7-8, with TRBD1 as a possible D gene (5 bases). V was pared by 1 base and J by 4 bases, with 5 bases between. CDR3 length: 13 residues. Germline V CDR1 and CDR2: SGHVS, FQNEAQ. The CDR3, as DNA: TGTGCCAGCAGCTTAGGACAGAATCAGCCCCAGCATTTT. It specifies CASSLGQNQPQHF. The variable domain in full, with the rest retrieved from reference TRBV7-8 and TRBJ1-5, is GAGVSQSPRYKVAKRGQDVALRCDPISGHVSLFWYQQALGQGPEFLTYFQNEAQLDKSGLPSDRFFAERPEGSVSTLKIQRTQQEDSAVYLCASSLGQNQPQHFGDGTRLSIL.

The chain couples TRBV30 to TRBJ1-5; D is perhaps TRBD1 (6 bases). V dropped 3 bases and J dropped 0 bases, with 12 bases sitting between them. This CDR3 comprises 15 residues. Germline CDR1 GTSNPN, CDR2 SVGIG (reference sequence). The DNA of the CDR3 is TGTGCCTGGAGCGAGACAGGCCATAGCAATCAGCCCCAGCATTTT. Translating it yields CAWSETGHSNQPQHF.

In its sample, this clonotype was seen a few times. CDR3 nucleotide sequence: TGTGCCAGCAGTTCTAGACTCGGGAGCTCCTACAATGAGCAGTTCTTC. This encodes CASSSRLGSSYNEQFF. J is TRBJ2-1 and V is TRBV27, with TRBD2 as a possible D gene (6 bases). Germline CDR1 MNHEY, CDR2 SMNVEV (reference sequence). The CDR3 sequence is 16 residues long. V was pared by 4 bases and J by 0 bases, with 13 bases between.

This clonotype has just a few counts. The chain joins TRBV24-1 to TRBJ2-1; TRBD2 matches 10 bases. In germline, CDR1 is KGHDR, CDR2 SFDVKD. This CDR3 is built from 16 residues. The ends lost 3 bases at V and 9 bases at J; junction bases unmatched: 10. The CDR3, as DNA: TGTGCCACCAGTGATAATAGGAGCGGGAGGGGGGGTGAGCAGTTCTTC. Translated: CATSDNRSGRGGEQFF.

This sequence joins TRBV20-1 and TRBJ2-3; either TRBD1 or TRBD2 may supply D (6 bases each). The germline V gene has CDR1 DFQATT and CDR2 SNEGSKA (reference sequence). V lost 6 bases and J lost 3, with 13 bases in between. The CDR3 sequence is 13 residues long. The CDR3 reads CSASPGATDTQYF. CDR3 coding DNA: TGCAGTGCCAGCCCGGGGGCGACAGATACGCAGTATTTT.

This clonotype has a handful of counts. The chain is built from TRBV27 and TRBJ1-4; possible D gene TRBD1, 6 bases. CDR1 is MNHEY, CDR2 SMNVEV, per germline (reference sequence). The germline V and J ends were trimmed by 7 bases and 3 bases, with 12 bases remaining between them. The CDR3 covers 14 residues. Here the CDR3 reads CASTPQGPNEKLFF. Written as DNA, the CDR3 is TGTGCCAGCACCCCACAGGGCCCTAATGAAAAACTGTTTTTT.

This clonotype was recorded at least ten times. This sequence joins TRBV29-1 and TRBJ2-3, with 11 bases fitting TRBD1. The V gene's germline CDR1 is SQVTM and CDR2 ANQGSEA. Trimming took 4 bases from V and 1 from J; bases not matched to a gene: 4. The CDR3 extends over 15 amino acids. CDR3 nucleotide sequence: TGCAGCGTTGCTGGGACAGGGGGGGGCACAGATACGCAGTATTTT. As protein: CSVAGTGGGTDTQYF.

Regarding this clonotype: One base away lies a much larger clone, so this may be a sequencing read error. The chain couples TRBV6-2 or TRBV6-3 to TRBJ2-7; no firm D call. Trimming left V 7 bases short and J 6 bases short, with 16 bases between. The CDR3 is made up of 13 amino acids. Germline lookup yields CDR1 MNHEY and CDR2 SVGEGT. The CDR3 loop reads CASTAHPGSEQYF. The CDR3 nucleotides read TGTGCCAGCACCGCGCACCCAGGAAGCGAGCAGTACTTC.

The sample holds a few counts of this clonotype. The chain employs TRBV3-1 and TRBJ1-2, with D uncertain. Trimming removed 3 bases from V and 7 bases from J, with 9 bases in between. This CDR3 region has 12 residues. From germline, CDR1 is LGHDT and CDR2 YNNKEL (reference sequence). CDR3 sequence: CASSHGGSGYTF. CDR3 sequence (DNA): TGTGCCAGCAGCCATGGAGGGTCTGGCTACACCTTC.

This clonotype occurred many times. The genes are TRBV6-2 or TRBV6-3 and TRBJ2-7; D gene ambiguous. The CDR3 is 13 amino acids. V was clipped by 4 bases and J by 5 bases, with 12 bases between them. In germline, CDR1 is MNHEY, CDR2 SVGEGT. The CDR3 DNA follows: TGTGCCAGCAGTTCCCAGCTAAAGAACGAGCAGTACTTC. Its protein product is CASSSQLKNEQYF.